This TCR beta chain is from a study of shared clonotypes between healthy human individuals. This CDR3 is built from 15 residues. CDR1 is MNHEY and CDR2 is SVGAGI in the germline V gene. V lost 2 bases to trimming and J lost 3 bases; unmatched junction nucleotides: 3. The protocol was immunoSEQ multiplex PCR, while the TCRdb copy is restricted to in-frame clones and leaves out a portion. The sample lists about 1 million clones; about 74% were seen once. Donors included only healthy HIV-negative adults lacking recent acute infections or vaccinations. The study separated CD4+ cells into CD45RA+ naive and CD45RA-negative memory subsets.

Sequences were obtained from memory CD4+ T cells sorted from blood. Subset described: CD45RA-negative fraction. The rearrangement joins TRBV6-5 to TRBJ2-7; 11 bases fit TRBD1. This clonotype was sampled from a man aged 18 to 35 in good health. In DNA, the CDR3 is TGTGCCAGCAGTTACGGGGGACAGGGGGGCTACGAGCAGTACTTC. Protein sequence: CASSYGGQGGYEQYF.